What follows is one T cell receptor beta chain and its context. This entry belongs to a study of blood T cell repertoires in COVID-19. Study summary: T cells, B-cell-depleted T cells, or PBMCs supplied cDNA or gDNA.

The CDR3 length is 14 residues. Germline trimming cut 5 bases from V and 5 bases from J; bases unmatched to any gene: 8. From germline, CDR1 is ENHRY and CDR2 SYGVKD. Here immunoSEQ multiplex PCR was the method, and the copy in TCRdb shows in-frame clones only, minus some. Of around 300,000 clones listed, around 90% are singletons. This receptor was obtained from a woman aged 40-49 years with acute or convalescent COVID-19. Sequenced input: peripheral blood. V and J are TRBV10-3 and TRBJ2-5; 7 bases agree with TRBD2. CDR3 DNA: TGTGCCATCAGTTCGGTCGGGGGGACCGAGACCCAGTACTTC. Amino acids: CAISSVGGTETQYF.